Listed below are T cell receptor beta chains from one sample, sequenced in a study of blood T cells in healthy people across ages. TCRdb ran MiXCR on the 5' RACE reads and lists one entry per CDR3 protein. The sample has around 1,000,000 distinct CDR3 sequences, approximately 25% seen once. This same sample was also part of a study on T cells of mothers and their children.

The source material was blood. All receptors come from a girl aged 2-10 years in good health. The CDR3 runs from the conserved cysteine through the conserved F or W. D genes are given only for firm matches. Clone size is given for some rows only: seen once, a few or many times, or a class if the clone is expanded.

D	length	size	J	V	DNA	CDR3
TRBD1	15	NA	TRBJ2-5	TRBV27	TGTGCCAGCAGTTCCCTGGACAGGGTCCAAGAGACCCAGTACTTC	CASSSLDRVQETQYF
NA	14	few	TRBJ1-1	TRBV27	TGTGCCAGCAGTTTAATGGATGGTAAGGATGAAGCTTTCTTT	CASSLMDGKDEAFF
TRBD2	17	NA	TRBJ2-1	TRBV3-1	TGTGCCAGCAGCCAAGTTTCCGCGGGAGGGCTGTACAATGAGCAGTTCTTC	CASSQVSAGGLYNEQFF
NA	14	few	TRBJ2-5	TRBV5-5	TGTGCCAGCAGCTTGGTCAGTCGCCAAGAGACCCAGTACTTC	CASSLVSRQETQYF
NA	14	NA	TRBJ2-2	TRBV6-2/TRBV6-3	TGTGCCAGCAGTAATTGGGGGAATACCGGGGAGCTGTTTTTT	CASSNWGNTGELFF
NA	11	NA	TRBJ1-2	TRBV2	TGTGCCAGCAACGGCGACTGTGGCTACACCTTC	CASNGDCGYTF
TRBD2	14	NA	TRBJ2-7	TRBV12-3/TRBV12-4	TGTGCCAGCAGTATTACTAGCGGGCCCTACGAGCAGTACTTC	CASSITSGPYEQYF
NA	16	NA	TRBJ1-2	TRBV29-1	TGCAGCGTTGTCCCTTTCGGGGCCCCTTCGAGCCATGGCTACACCTTC	CSVVPFGAPSSHGYTF
NA	14	NA	TRBJ2-1	TRBV6-2/TRBV6-3	TGTGCCAGCACCCCCGCGGCGGAGCTCAATGAGCAGTTCTTC	CASTPAAELNEQFF
NA	12	NA	TRBJ2-7	TRBV10-2	TGCGCCAGCAGGGACTTTTCTGACGAGCAGTACTTC	CASRDFSDEQYF
TRBD2	14	few	TRBJ2-5	TRBV29-1	TGCAGCGGGCGGACTAGCGGGGGACAAGAGACCCAGTACTTC	CSGRTSGGQETQYF
TRBD2	15	NA	TRBJ2-2	TRBV5-1	TGCGCCAGCAGTACCACTAGCGGGGGCCCCGGGGAGCTGTTTTTT	CASSTTSGGPGELFF